The 24 T cell receptor beta chains given below trace back to one sample, sequenced in a study of T cell responses to AZD1222 COVID-19 vaccine (dated by TCRdb to the early 2020s). Library generation was performed with the immunoSEQ multiplex PCR assay. TCRdb retrieved this table from immuneACCESS and kept in-frame rearrangements only. Not all clones are present; in checked studies, unresolved V genes account for under half, and no reason is known for the remainder. This sample lists roughly 25,000 clones; roughly 86% were detected once. More than 7.5% of the sample is taken by the ten largest. The time point label for this specimen denotes: about 28 days (+/-7) after the second vaccine dose. Here the sequenced sample was peripheral blood, taken 28 days after the second AZD1222 dose. These receptors all come from an adult who received the AZD1222 COVID-19 vaccine.

The chain employs TRBV6-6 and TRBJ1-6; no firm D call. Between the trimmed V and J ends, which lost 6 bases and 2 bases, there was a span of 2 bases. The CDR3 spans 12 residues. Germline V gene data show CDR1 as MNHNY and CDR2 as SVGAGI (reference sequence). The CDR3 sequence: CASRTYNSPLHF. CDR3 nucleotides: TGTGCCAGCAGGACCTATAATTCACCCCTCCACTTT.

The chain uses TRBV13 and TRBJ1-3; 8 bases align to TRBD1. The CDR3 spans 15 residues. Losses at the gene ends were 5 bases for V and 4 bases for J; bases not matched to a gene: 7. CDR1 is PRHDT and CDR2 is FYEKMQ in the germline V gene (reference sequence). CDR3 nucleotides: TGTGCCAGCAGCCTGGACAGGGTCGGCGGAAACACCATATATTTT. This sequence encodes CASSLDRVGGNTIYF.

The V call is TRBV11-1, the J call TRBJ2-1, with 10 nucleotides matching TRBD2. The CDR3 runs to 16 residues. The V segment lost 6 bases and the J segment 5 bases; nucleotides outside the gene matches: 10. In germline, CDR1 is SGHAT, CDR2 FQDESV (reference sequence). The CDR3 sequence: CASREGGLATNNEQFF. The CDR3 DNA follows: TGTGCCAGCAGGGAAGGGGGACTAGCGACAAACAATGAGCAGTTCTTC.

V and J are TRBV5-1 and TRBJ1-3, with 9 nucleotides matching TRBD1. Trimming removed 0 bases from V and 8 bases from J; junction bases left unmatched: 6. Germline CDR1 and CDR2: SGHRS and YFSETQ. There are 15 residues in the CDR3. The CDR3 region is CASSLDPGQGDTIYF. CDR3 sequence (DNA): TGCGCCAGCAGCTTGGATCCGGGACAGGGAGACACCATATATTTT.

This clone was recorded once. The chain recombines TRBV7-2 with TRBJ2-7, with a weak D call TRBD1 (5 bases). Per the germline V gene, CDR1 is SGHTA and CDR2 is FQGNSA. The V end lost 3 bases, the J end lost 5 bases, and 11 bases lay between the germline ends. The CDR3 sequence is 13 residues long. Here the CDR3 reads CASSFGRAHEQYF. The DNA for the CDR3 is TGTGCCAGCAGCTTTGGCAGGGCCCACGAGCAGTACTTC.

V usage is TRBV18 and J usage is TRBJ2-7, with D perhaps given as TRBD1 or TRBD2 (6 bases each). Germline assignment: CDR1 KGHSH and CDR2 LQKENI. V lost 3 bases, J lost 5 bases, and 17 bases lay in between. The CDR3 loop spans 15 amino acids. The CDR3 DNA sequence: TGTGCCAGCTCACCCCCGACAGGAGGGTTGAACGAGCAGTACTTC. Amino acid sequence: CASSPPTGGLNEQYF.

The chain links TRBV28 to TRBJ2-7; D gene ambiguous. In germline, CDR1 is MDHEN, CDR2 SYDVKM. This CDR3 has 12 amino acids. The ends were cut back, 1 base at V and 4 bases at J, with 5 bases in the middle. CDR3 coding DNA: TGTGCCAGCAGTTTATCCCGATACGAGCAGTACTTC. This gives the protein CASSLSRYEQYF. Variable domain in full (rest from reference TRBV28 and TRBJ2-7): DVKVTQSSRYLVKRTGEKVFLECVQDMDHENMFWYRQDPGLGLRLIYFSYDVKMKEKGDIPEGYSVSREKKERFSLILESASTNQTSMYLCASSLSRYEQYFGPGTRLTVT.

V and J are TRBV4-2 and TRBJ2-7; 12 nucleotides agree with TRBD2. The CDR3 totals 16 residues. J was trimmed by 7 bases and V by 2 bases; bases with no gene match: 9. CDR1 is LGHNA and CDR2 is YNFKEQ in the germline V gene. CDR3 nucleotides: TGTGCCAGCAGCCAACAGACTAGCGGGGGATCTTGGGAGCAGTACTTC. Amino acid sequence: CASSQQTSGGSWEQYF.

This chain joins TRBV28 and TRBJ1-5; unclear D gene. The V and J ends lost 7 bases and 4 bases respectively, with 11 bases between them. The germline V gene encodes CDR1 MDHEN and CDR2 SYDVKM. This CDR3 is built from 13 residues. The CDR3 sequence is CASNPPWNQPQHF. In DNA form, the CDR3 reads TGTGCCAGCAACCCGCCGTGGAATCAGCCCCAGCATTTT. Full variable domain (outside the CDR3, taken from reference TRBV28 and TRBJ1-5): DVKVTQSSRYLVKRTGEKVFLECVQDMDHENMFWYRQDPGLGLRLIYFSYDVKMKEKGDIPEGYSVSREKKERFSLILESASTNQTSMYLCASNPPWNQPQHFGDGTRLSIL.

The gene calls are TRBV5-1 and TRBJ2-7; TRBD2 is a possible D gene (6 bases). V lost 0 bases and J 4 bases, leaving 20 bases between the germline ends. This CDR3 has 17 residues. Germline V CDR1 and CDR2: SGHRS, YFSETQ. Here the CDR3 DNA reads TGCGCCAGCAGCTTGGCCCGGGGCGGGGAGGTGGCATACGAGCAGTACTTC. Translating it yields CASSLARGGEVAYEQYF.

The chain links TRBV14 to TRBJ1-2; a possible D gene is TRBD1 (6 bases). The germline V and J ends were trimmed by 1 base and 6 bases, with 18 bases remaining between them. The CDR3 extends over 16 amino acids. Germline CDR1 SGHDN, CDR2 FVKESK. The CDR3 spells CASSQVAWGGSHGYTF. The CDR3 DNA follows: TGTGCCAGCAGCCAAGTCGCATGGGGGGGCTCCCATGGCTACACCTTC.

This sequence joins TRBV7-8 and TRBJ1-3, with no clear D. The CDR3 spans 17 residues. Germline V gene data show CDR1 as SGHVS and CDR2 as FQNEAQ. V shed 1 base and J shed 1 base, with 14 bases lying between them. CDR3 loop: CASSLGTQVTSGNTIYF. The CDR3 DNA is TGTGCCAGCAGCTTAGGCACGCAAGTCACGTCTGGAAACACCATATATTTT.

The J gene is TRBJ1-5, the V gene TRBV6-2 or TRBV6-3, with D possibly matching TRBD1 (5 bases). V lost 6 bases, J lost 3 bases, and 18 bases lay in between. Germline CDR1 MNHEY, CDR2 SVGEGT. The CDR3 totals 16 residues. CDR3 amino acids: CASSTNQGGPNQPQHF. The CDR3 DNA is TGTGCCAGCAGCACAAACCAGGGAGGCCCCAATCAGCCCCAGCATTTT.

V usage is TRBV28 and J usage is TRBJ1-2; 8 nucleotides agree with TRBD1. V gave up 11 bases and J gave up 2 bases; unmatched junction bases: 10. Germline V gene lookup returns CDR1 MDHEN and CDR2 SYDVKM. CDR3 length: 14 residues. CDR3 residues: CAATPGQENYGYTF. The CDR3, as DNA: TGTGCCGCCACCCCGGGACAGGAGAACTATGGCTACACCTTC.

This chain links TRBV6-5 with TRBJ1-3, with D tentatively TRBD1 (5 bases). V was clipped by 0 bases and J by 0 bases, with 6 bases between them. The V gene's germline CDR1 is MNHEY and CDR2 SVGAGI. There are 15 residues in the CDR3. CDR3 nucleotide sequence: TGTGCCAGCAGTTACTCGGGGGGCTCTGGAAACACCATATATTTT. Translated: CASSYSGGSGNTIYF.

This chain joins TRBV5-4 and TRBJ1-1; D gene ambiguous. The CDR3 spans 15 residues. Trimming took 0 bases from V and 8 from J, leaving 17 bases between them. Germline values: CDR1 SGHNT, CDR2 YYREEE (reference sequence). The CDR3 DNA follows: TGTGCCAGCAGCTTGGTCCGCGGGGTAAACCCCGAAGCTTTCTTT. Its protein is CASSLVRGVNPEAFF.

This chain connects TRBV2 to TRBJ1-1, with D maybe TRBD1 (5 bases). The CDR3 loop spans 16 amino acids. Germline values: CDR1 SNHLY, CDR2 FYNNEI. Trimming stripped 2 bases from V and 1 base from J, with 14 bases between. CDR3 bases: TGTGCCAGCAGTGAAAGGAGGGGAAGCGGGAACACTGAAGCTTTCTTT. This encodes CASSERRGSGNTEAFF.

V and J are TRBV12-2 and TRBJ2-1; TRBD2 reflects the table's D call only, with no check against the DNA. TRBV12-2 is deemed a pseudogene. The CDR3 sequence is 16 residues long. The CDR3 loop is CASRLVRGAAYNEQFF. The CDR3 coding sequence is TGTGCAAGTCGCTTAGTACGCGGGGCGGCATACAATGAGCAGTTCTTC.

The V gene is TRBV7-2, the J gene TRBJ2-3, with 11 bases lining up with TRBD2. The CDR3 is 17 amino acids. The J segment lost 5 bases and the V segment lost 2 bases, leaving 9 bases of the junction unmatched. Germline CDR1 reads SGHTA; CDR2 reads FQGNSA. This CDR3 is CASSLWATSGSVDTQYF. CDR3 DNA sequence: TGTGCCAGCAGCTTATGGGCTACTAGCGGGAGTGTAGATACGCAGTATTTT.

The chain is built from TRBV5-1 and TRBJ2-2; 9 nucleotides align to TRBD1. The CDR3 is 16 amino acids. Germline CDR1 is SGHRS and CDR2 is YFSETQ. Losses at the gene ends were 6 bases for V and 1 base for J; bases not matched to a gene: 7. Written as DNA, the CDR3 is TGCGCCAGCAACATACAGGGACAGGGGAACACCGGGGAGCTGTTTTTT. It yields the protein CASNIQGQGNTGELFF.

The chain carries TRBV11-1 and TRBJ2-7; perhaps D is TRBD1 or TRBD2 (5 bases each). Trimming took 5 bases from V and 5 from J, leaving 10 bases between them. The germline gives CDR1 SGHAT, CDR2 FQDESV (reference sequence). The CDR3 is made up of 12 amino acids. As DNA, the CDR3 is TGTGCCAGCAGCCCACTAGGGGACGAGCAGTACTTC. The encoded protein is CASSPLGDEQYF.

There are a few counts of this clone. V is TRBV9 and J is TRBJ2-7; either TRBD1 or TRBD2 may supply D (5 bases each). The CDR3 extends over 15 amino acids. Germline V gene data show CDR1 as SGDLS and CDR2 as YYNGEE. Trimming stripped 3 bases from V and 7 bases from J, with 20 bases between. The CDR3 region is CASSATGTPMGEQYF. CDR3 sequence (DNA): TGTGCCAGCAGCGCAACCGGGACCCCAATGGGGGAGCAGTACTTC.

This chain connects TRBV27 to TRBJ2-7, with D tentatively TRBD1 (5 bases). Germline CDR1 MNHEY, CDR2 SMNVEV (reference sequence). With 6 bases removed from V and 5 bases from J, the gap between germline ends came to 20 bases. There are 15 residues in the CDR3. CDR3 sequence reads: CASRTAGNSLNEQYF. For the CDR3, the DNA is TGTGCCAGCAGAACCGCAGGGAACTCTCTCAACGAGCAGTACTTC.

J is TRBJ2-2 and V is TRBV7-2, with D possibly being TRBD2 (5 bases). The ends were cut back, 2 bases at V and 8 bases at J, with 15 bases in the middle. Germline CDR1 is SGHTA and CDR2 is FQGNSA. The CDR3 runs 15 residues. This CDR3 reads CASSLSEGRPGELFF. The CDR3 DNA sequence: TGTGCCAGCAGCTTAAGTGAGGGAAGGCCAGGGGAGCTGTTTTTT. Complete variable domain (other parts from reference TRBV7-2 and TRBJ2-2): GAGVSQSPSNKVTEKGKDVELRCDPISGHTALYWYRQSLGQGLEFLIYFQGNSAPDKSGLPSDRFSAERTGGSVSTLTIQRTQQEDSAVYLCASSLSEGRPGELFFGEGSRLTVL.